What follows is one TCR beta chain and its context. This entry belongs to a study of blood T cell repertoires in COVID-19. Study context: Sample material is recorded as cDNA or gDNA derived from T cells, B-cell-depleted T cells, or PBMCs.

Measured with immunoSEQ multiplex PCR; TCRdb has only the in-frame clones, and not every one. The sample shows about 240,000 clones, about 80% of them seen only once. This CDR3 spans 16 amino acids. V lost 2 bases and J lost 2, with 13 bases in between. Germline V CDR1 and CDR2: KGHSH, LQKENI. Sequenced input: peripheral blood. The chain joins TRBV18 to TRBJ1-5; D possibly corresponds to TRBD1 (6 bases). The clonotype originates from a woman of 80 years or more with acute or convalescent COVID-19. This chain's CDR3 is CASSPTGEGGNQPQHF. The DNA for the CDR3 is TGTGCCAGCTCACCAACGGGGGAGGGGGGCAATCAGCCCCAGCATTTT.